This TCR beta chain was sequenced in a study of Tregs in tolerant kidney transplant recipients. Details on this clone: Its antigen is unidentified.

Trimming shortened V by 0 bases and J by 7 bases, and 9 bases separated the two germline ends. This CDR3 has 14 residues. Germline CDR1 reads MRHNA; CDR2 reads SNTAGT. Only in-frame clones appear in the TCRdb table, and some are missing; sequencing was by immunoSEQ multiplex PCR. The sample includes approximately 60,000 clones, 95% to 98% of them seen just once. General study points: Tolerant patients' donor-specific Tregs expanded beyond overall Tregs, suggesting antigen-driven growth.

This sequence originates from a human donor who received a combined kidney and bone marrow transplant. The source material was Tregs from blood, sampled before the transplant. The chain combines TRBV6-4 with TRBJ1-4; D is unresolved. The CDR3 reads CASSDSETSEKLFF. The CDR3 coding sequence is TGTGCCAGCAGTGACTCGGAGACGAGTGAAAAACTGTTTTTT.